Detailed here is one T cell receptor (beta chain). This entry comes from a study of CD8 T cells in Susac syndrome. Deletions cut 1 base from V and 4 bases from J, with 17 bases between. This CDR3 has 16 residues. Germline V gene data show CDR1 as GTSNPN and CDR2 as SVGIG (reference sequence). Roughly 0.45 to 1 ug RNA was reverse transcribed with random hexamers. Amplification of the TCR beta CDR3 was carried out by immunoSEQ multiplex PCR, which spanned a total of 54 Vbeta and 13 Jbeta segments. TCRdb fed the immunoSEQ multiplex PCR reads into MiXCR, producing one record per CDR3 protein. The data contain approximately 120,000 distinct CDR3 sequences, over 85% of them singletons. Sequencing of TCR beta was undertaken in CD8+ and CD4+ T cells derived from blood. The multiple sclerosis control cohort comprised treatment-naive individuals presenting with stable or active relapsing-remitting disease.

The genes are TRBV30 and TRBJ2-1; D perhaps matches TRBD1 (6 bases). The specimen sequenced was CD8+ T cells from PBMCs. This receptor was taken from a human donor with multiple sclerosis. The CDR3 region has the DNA TGTGCCTGGAGTGACCTACAGGGATCTGTTTACAATGAGCAGTTCTTC. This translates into CAWSDLQGSVYNEQFF.